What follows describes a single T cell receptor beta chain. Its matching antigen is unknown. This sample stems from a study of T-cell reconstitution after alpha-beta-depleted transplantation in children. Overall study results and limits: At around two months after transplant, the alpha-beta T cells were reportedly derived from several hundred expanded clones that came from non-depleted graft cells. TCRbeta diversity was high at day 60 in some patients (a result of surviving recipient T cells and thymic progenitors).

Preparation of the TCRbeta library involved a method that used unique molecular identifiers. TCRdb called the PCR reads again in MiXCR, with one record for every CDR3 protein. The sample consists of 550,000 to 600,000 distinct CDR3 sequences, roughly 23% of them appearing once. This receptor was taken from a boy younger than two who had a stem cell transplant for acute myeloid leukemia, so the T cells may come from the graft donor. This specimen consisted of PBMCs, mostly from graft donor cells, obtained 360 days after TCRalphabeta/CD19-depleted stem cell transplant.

In DNA form, the CDR3 reads TGTGCCAGCAGCTTAGTCACGGGTCACTCCTACGAGCAGTACTTC. This encodes CASSLVTGHSYEQYF. V gene TRBV7-8 combines with J gene TRBJ2-7, with no clear D. Germline loops: CDR1 SGHVS, CDR2 FQNEAQ. The CDR3 runs 15 residues. The V end was cut by 1 base, the J end by 0 bases, with 10 bases between.